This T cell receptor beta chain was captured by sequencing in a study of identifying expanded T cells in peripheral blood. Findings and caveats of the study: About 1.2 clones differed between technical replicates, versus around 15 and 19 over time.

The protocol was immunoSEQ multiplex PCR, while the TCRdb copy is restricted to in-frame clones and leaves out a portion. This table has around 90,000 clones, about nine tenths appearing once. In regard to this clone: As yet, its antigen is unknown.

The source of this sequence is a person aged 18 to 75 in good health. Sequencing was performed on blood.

CDR3 protein: CASSLRTAPAAEQYF. The CDR3 DNA follows: TGTGCCAGCAGCCTTAGGACAGCTCCGGCTGCCGAGCAGTACTTC. The chain couples TRBV21-1 to TRBJ2-7; the table's D call TRBD1 went unverified against the DNA. TRBV21-1 is a pseudogene. The CDR3 consists of 15 residues.